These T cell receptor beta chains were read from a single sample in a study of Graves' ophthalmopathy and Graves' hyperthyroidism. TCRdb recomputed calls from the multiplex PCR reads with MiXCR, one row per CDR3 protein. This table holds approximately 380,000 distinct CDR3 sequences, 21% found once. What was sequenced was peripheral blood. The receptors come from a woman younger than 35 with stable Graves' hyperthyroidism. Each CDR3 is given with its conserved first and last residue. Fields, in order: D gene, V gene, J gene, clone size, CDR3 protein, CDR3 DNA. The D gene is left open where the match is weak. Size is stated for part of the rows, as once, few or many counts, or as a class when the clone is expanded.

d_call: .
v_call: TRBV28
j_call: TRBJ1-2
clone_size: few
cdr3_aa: CASSLRGLPDYGYTF
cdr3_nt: TGTGCCAGCAGTTTACGGGGTTTACCTGACTATGGCTACACCTTC

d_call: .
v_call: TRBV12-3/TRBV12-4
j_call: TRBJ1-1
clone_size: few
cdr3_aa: CASSSLRRGRTEAFF
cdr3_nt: TGTGCCAGCAGTTCTCTGAGACGGGGGAGGACTGAAGCTTTCTTT

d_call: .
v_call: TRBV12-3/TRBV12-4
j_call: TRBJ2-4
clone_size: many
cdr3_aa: CASSQGAVIQYF
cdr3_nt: TGTGCCAGCAGCCAGGGAGCGGTCATTCAGTACTTC

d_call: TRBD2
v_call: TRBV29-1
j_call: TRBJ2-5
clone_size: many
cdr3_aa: CSAHLGTSGSRKTQYF
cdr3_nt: TGCAGCGCCCACCTCGGGACTAGCGGGAGTAGGAAGACCCAGTACTTC

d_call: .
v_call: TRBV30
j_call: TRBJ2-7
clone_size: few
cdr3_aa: CASASGAYEQYF
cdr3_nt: TGTGCCTCTGCGTCGGGTGCTTACGAGCAGTACTTC

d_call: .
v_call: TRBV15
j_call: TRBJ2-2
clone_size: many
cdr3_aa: CATSRGSDTGELFF
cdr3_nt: TGTGCCACCAGCAGAGGGTCGGACACCGGGGAGCTGTTTTTT

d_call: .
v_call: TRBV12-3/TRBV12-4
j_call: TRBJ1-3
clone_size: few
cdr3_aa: CASSYGTPPGNTIYF
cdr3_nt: TGTGCCAGCAGCTATGGGACTCCGCCTGGAAACACCATATATTTT

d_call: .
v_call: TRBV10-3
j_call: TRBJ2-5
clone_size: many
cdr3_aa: CATRTEETQYF
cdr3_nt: TGTGCCACTCGGACTGAAGAGACCCAGTACTTC

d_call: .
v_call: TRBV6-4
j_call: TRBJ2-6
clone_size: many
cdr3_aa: CASSDSSGAGANVLTF
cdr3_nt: TGTGCCAGCAGTGACTCGTCAGGGGCTGGGGCCAACGTCCTGACTTTC

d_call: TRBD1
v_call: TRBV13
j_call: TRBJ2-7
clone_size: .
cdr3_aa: CASSTRQGYEQYF
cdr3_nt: TGTGCCAGCAGCACAAGACAGGGTTACGAGCAGTACTTC

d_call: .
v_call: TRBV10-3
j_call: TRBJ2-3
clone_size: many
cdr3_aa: CAISDNPGRGGTDTQYF
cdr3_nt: TGTGCCATCAGTGATAACCCGGGGCGTGGGGGCACAGATACGCAGTATTTT

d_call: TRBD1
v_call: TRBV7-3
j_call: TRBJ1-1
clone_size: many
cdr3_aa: CASSEGTGGVTEAFF
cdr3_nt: TGTGCCAGCAGCGAGGGGACAGGGGGAGTGACTGAAGCTTTCTTT

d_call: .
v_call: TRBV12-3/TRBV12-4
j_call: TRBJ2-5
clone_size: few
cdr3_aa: CASCPVGRETQYF
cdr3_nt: TGTGCCAGCTGCCCCGTGGGGAGGGAGACCCAGTACTTC

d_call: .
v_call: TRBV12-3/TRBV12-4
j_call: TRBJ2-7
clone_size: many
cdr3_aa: CASSPRGAFPDYEQYF
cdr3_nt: TGTGCCAGCAGTCCCAGGGGGGCCTTCCCGGATTACGAGCAGTACTTC

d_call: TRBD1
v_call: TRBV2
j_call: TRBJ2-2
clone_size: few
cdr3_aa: CASSESGQITGELFF
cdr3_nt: TGTGCCAGCAGTGAGTCGGGACAGATCACCGGGGAGCTGTTTTTT

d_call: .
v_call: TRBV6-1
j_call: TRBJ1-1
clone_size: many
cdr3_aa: CASSPLPRISYPEAFF
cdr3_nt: TGTGCCAGCAGTCCTCTTCCCAGGATTAGTTATCCTGAAGCTTTCTTT

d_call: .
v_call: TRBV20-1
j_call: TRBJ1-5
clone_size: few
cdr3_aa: CSARGGGQPQHF
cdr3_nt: TGCAGTGCTAGGGGGGGTGGGCAGCCCCAGCATTTT

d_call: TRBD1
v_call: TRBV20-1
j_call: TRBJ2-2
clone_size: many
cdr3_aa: CSASFTGGSTGELFF
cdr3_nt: TGCAGTGCTAGTTTTACAGGGGGCAGTACCGGGGAGCTGTTTTTT

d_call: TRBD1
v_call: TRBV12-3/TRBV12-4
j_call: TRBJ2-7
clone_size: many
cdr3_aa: CASSLTGNPYEQYF
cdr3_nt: TGTGCCAGCAGCCTGACAGGGAACCCCTACGAGCAGTACTTC

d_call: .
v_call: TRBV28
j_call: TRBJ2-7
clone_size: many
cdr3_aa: CASTLTGRSYEQYF
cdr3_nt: TGTGCCAGCACCCTAACAGGGAGGTCCTACGAGCAGTACTTC

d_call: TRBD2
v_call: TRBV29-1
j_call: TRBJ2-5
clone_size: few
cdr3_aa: CSVDPSRVAGGRETQYF
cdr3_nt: TGCAGCGTTGACCCATCCCGGGTAGCGGGAGGGAGAGAGACCCAGTACTTC

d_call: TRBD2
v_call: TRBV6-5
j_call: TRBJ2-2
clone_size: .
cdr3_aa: CASSNRGGLTGELFF
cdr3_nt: TGTGCCAGCAGTAACCGGGGGGGCCTCACCGGGGAGCTGTTTTTT

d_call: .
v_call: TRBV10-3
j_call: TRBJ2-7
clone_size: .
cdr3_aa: CAISEVRDAYEQYF
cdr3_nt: TGTGCCATCAGTGAGGTCAGGGACGCCTACGAGCAGTACTTC

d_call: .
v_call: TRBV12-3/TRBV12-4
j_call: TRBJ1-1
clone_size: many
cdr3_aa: CASSGGRGKNTEAFF
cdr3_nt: TGTGCCAGCAGTGGGGGACGGGGAAAGAACACTGAAGCTTTCTTT

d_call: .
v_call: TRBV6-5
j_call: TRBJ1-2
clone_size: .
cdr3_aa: CASSYGGSYYGYTF
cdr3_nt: TGTGCCAGCAGTTACGGAGGCAGTTACTATGGTTACACCTTC

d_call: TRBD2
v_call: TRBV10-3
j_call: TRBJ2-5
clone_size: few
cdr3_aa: CAISALLGGSETQYF
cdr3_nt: TGTGCCATCAGTGCCCTCCTGGGGGGGTCAGAGACCCAGTACTTC

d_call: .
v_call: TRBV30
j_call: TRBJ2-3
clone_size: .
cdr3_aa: CAWSSSNTQYF
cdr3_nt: TGTGCCTGGAGTAGTAGCAATACGCAGTATTTT

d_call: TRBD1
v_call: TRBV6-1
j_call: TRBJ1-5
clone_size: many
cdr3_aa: CASRGTGGRNQPQHF
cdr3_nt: TGTGCCAGCAGAGGGACAGGAGGACGCAATCAGCCCCAGCATTTT

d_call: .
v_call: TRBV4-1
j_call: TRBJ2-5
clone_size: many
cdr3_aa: CASSQDKRAPTQETQYF
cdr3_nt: TGCGCCAGCAGCCAAGATAAAAGGGCACCGACTCAAGAGACCCAGTACTTC

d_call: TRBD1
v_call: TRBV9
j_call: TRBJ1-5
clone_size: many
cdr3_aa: CASSVGQGMRQPQHF
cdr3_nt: TGTGCCAGCAGCGTAGGACAGGGAATGAGGCAGCCCCAGCATTTT

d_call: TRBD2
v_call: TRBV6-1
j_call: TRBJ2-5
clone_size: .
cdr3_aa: CASSPQPAGDPETQYF
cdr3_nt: TGTGCCAGCAGTCCCCAGCCAGCGGGGGACCCAGAGACCCAGTACTTC

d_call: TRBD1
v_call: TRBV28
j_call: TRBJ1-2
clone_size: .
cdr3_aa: CASSPNPVQGNYGYTF
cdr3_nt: TGTGCCAGCAGCCCTAATCCGGTACAGGGGAACTATGGCTACACCTTC

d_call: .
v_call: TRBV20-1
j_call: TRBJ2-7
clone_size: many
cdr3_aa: CSAQGEGAYEQYF
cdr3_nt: TGCAGTGCTCAGGGTGAGGGCGCCTACGAGCAGTACTTC

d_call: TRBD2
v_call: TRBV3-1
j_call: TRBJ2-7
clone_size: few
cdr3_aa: CASSQESGREYEQYF
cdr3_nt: TGTGCCAGCAGCCAAGAAAGCGGGAGGGAATACGAGCAGTACTTC